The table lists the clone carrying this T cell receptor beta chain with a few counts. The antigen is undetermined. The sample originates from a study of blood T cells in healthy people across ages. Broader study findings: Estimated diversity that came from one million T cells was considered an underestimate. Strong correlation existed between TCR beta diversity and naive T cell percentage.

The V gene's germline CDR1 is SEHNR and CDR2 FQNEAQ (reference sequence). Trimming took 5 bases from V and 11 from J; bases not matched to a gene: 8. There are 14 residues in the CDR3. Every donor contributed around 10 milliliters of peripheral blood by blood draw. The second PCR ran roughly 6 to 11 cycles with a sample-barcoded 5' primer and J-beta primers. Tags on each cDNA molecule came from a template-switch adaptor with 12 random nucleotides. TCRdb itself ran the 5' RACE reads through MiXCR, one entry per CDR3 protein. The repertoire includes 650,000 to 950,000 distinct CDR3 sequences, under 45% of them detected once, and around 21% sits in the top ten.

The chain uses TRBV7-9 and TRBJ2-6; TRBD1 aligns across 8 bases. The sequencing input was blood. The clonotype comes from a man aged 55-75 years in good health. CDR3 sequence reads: CASSERQGNDVLTF. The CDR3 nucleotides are TGTGCCAGCAGCGAACGACAGGGGAATGACGTCCTGACTTTC.